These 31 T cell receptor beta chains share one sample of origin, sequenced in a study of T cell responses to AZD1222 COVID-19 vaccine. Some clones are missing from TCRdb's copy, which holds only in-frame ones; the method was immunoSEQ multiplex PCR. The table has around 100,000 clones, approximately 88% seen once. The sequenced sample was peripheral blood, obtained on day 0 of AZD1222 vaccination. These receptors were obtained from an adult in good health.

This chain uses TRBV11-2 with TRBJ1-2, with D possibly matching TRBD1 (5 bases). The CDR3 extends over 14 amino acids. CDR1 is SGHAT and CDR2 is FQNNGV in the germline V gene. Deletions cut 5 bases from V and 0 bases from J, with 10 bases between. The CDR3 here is CASSRDGANYGYTF. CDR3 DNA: TGTGCCAGCAGCCGGGACGGAGCTAACTATGGCTACACCTTC.

For the CDR3, the DNA is TGTGCCAGCAGCTTCGACGGCCTAGGGAGCCAGCCCCAGCATTTT. Its translation: CASSFDGLGSQPQHF. This chain links TRBV5-8 with TRBJ1-5; D unresolved. CDR1 and CDR2 from the germline V gene are SGHTS and YDEGEE. The germline V and J ends were trimmed by 2 bases and 7 bases, with 16 bases remaining between them. The CDR3 length is 15 residues.

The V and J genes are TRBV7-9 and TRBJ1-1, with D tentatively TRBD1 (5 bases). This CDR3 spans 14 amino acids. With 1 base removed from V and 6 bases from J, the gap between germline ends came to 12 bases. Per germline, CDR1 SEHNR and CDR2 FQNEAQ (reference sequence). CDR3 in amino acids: CASSLGGARAEAFF. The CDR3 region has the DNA TGTGCCAGCAGCTTAGGCGGGGCGAGGGCTGAAGCTTTCTTT.

CDR3 protein: CASSLVRDRGAGANVLTF. CDR3 bases: TGTGCCAGCAGCTTGGTCCGGGACAGGGGAGCTGGGGCCAACGTCCTGACTTTC. This chain uses TRBV5-6 with TRBJ2-6, with 10 positions matching TRBD1. Germline V gene lookup returns CDR1 SGHDT and CDR2 YYEEEE. V was pared by 0 bases and J by 2 bases, with 5 bases of the junction left unmatched. This CDR3 is 18 amino acids long.

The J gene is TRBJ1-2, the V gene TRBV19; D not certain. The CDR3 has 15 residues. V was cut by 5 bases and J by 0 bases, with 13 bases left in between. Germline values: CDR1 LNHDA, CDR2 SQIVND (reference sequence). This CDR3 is CASSDGGSSNYGYTF. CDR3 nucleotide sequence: TGTGCCAGTAGTGATGGCGGAAGTTCTAACTATGGCTACACCTTC. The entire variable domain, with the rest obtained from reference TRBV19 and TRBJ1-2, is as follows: DGGITQSPKYLFRKEGQNVTLSCEQNLNHDAMYWYRQDPGQGLRLIYYSQIVNDFQKGDIAEGYSVSREKKESFPLTVTSAQKNPTAFYLCASSDGGSSNYGYTFGSGTRLTVV.

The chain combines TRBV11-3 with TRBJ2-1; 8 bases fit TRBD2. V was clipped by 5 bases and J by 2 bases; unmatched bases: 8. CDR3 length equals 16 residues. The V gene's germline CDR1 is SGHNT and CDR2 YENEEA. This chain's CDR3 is CASSRTGTRPYNEQFF. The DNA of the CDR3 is TGTGCCAGCAGCCGGACTGGGACTAGGCCCTACAATGAGCAGTTCTTC. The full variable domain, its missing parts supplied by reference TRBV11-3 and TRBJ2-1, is EAGVVQSPRYKIIEKKQPVAFWCNPISGHNTLYWYLQNLGQGPELLIRYENEEAVDDSQLPKDRFSAERLKGVDSTLKIQPAELGDSAVYLCASSRTGTRPYNEQFFGPGTRLTVL.

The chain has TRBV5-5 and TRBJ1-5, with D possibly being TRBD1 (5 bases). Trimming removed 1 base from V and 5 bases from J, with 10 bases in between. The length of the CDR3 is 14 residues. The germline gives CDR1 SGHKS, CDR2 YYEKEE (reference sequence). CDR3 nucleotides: TGTGCCAGCAGCTTGAGTGGGGGTGATCAGCCCCAGCATTTT. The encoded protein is CASSLSGGDQPQHF.

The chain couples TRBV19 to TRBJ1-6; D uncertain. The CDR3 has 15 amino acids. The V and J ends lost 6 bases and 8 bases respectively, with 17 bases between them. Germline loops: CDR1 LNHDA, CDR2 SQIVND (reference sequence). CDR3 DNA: TGTGCCAGTAGAAACTATGGATGGGGAGATTCACCCCTCCACTTT. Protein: CASRNYGWGDSPLHF.

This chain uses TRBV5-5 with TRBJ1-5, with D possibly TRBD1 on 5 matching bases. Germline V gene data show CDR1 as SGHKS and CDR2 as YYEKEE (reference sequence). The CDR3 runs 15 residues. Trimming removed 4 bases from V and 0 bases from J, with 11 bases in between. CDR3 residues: CASSQFDSSNQPQHF. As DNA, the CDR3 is TGTGCCAGCAGCCAATTCGACAGTAGCAATCAGCCCCAGCATTTT. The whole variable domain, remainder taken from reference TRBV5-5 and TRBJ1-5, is DAGVTQSPTHLIKTRGQQVTLRCSPISGHKSVSWYQQVLGQGPQFIFQYYEKEERGRGNFPDRFSARQFPNYSSELNVNALLLGDSALYLCASSQFDSSNQPQHFGDGTRLSIL.

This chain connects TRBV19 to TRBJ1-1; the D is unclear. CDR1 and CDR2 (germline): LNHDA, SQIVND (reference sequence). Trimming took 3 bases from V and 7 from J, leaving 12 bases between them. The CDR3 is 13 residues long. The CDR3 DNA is TGTGCCAGTAGTATGAGAGGGCCGATTGAAGCTTTCTTT. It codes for CASSMRGPIEAFF.

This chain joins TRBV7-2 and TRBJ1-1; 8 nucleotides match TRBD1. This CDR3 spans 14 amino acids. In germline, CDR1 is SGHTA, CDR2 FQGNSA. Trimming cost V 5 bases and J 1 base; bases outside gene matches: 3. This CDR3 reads CASSNRGENTEAFF. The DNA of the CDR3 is TGTGCCAGCAGCAACAGGGGGGAGAACACTGAAGCTTTCTTT.

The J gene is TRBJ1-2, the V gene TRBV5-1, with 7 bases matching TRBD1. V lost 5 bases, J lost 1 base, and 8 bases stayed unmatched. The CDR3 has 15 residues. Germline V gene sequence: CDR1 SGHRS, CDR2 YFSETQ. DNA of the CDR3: TGCGCCAGCAGATCCGGGACAGAATTTAACTATGGCTACACCTTC. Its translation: CASRSGTEFNYGYTF.

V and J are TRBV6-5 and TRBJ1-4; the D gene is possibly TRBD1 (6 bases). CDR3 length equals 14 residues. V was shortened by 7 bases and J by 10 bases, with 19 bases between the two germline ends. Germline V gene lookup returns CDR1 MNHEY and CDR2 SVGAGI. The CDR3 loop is CASNRDPALGKLFF. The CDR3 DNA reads TGTGCCAGCAACAGGGACCCAGCTCTTGGAAAACTGTTTTTT.

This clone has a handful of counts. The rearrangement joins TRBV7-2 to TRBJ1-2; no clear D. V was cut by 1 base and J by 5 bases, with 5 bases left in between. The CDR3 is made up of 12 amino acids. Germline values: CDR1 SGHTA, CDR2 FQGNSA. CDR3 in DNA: TGTGCCAGCAGCTTAGGAGGGTATGGCTACACCTTC. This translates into CASSLGGYGYTF. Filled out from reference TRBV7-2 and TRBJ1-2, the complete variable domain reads GAGVSQSPSNKVTEKGKDVELRCDPISGHTALYWYRQSLGQGLEFLIYFQGNSAPDKSGLPSDRFSAERTGGSVSTLTIQRTQQEDSAVYLCASSLGGYGYTFGSGTRLTVV.

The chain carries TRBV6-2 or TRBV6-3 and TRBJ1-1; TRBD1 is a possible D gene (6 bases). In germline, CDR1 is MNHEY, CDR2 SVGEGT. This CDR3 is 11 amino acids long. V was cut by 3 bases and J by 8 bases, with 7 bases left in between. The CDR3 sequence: CASSYGTEAFF. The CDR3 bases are TGTGCCAGCAGTTATGGGACAGAAGCTTTCTTT.

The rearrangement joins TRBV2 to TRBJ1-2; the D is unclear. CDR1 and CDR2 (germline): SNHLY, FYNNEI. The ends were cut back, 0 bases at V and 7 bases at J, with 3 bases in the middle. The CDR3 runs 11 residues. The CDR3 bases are TGTGCCAGCAGTGAAGCGCGTGGCTACACCTTC. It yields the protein CASSEARGYTF.

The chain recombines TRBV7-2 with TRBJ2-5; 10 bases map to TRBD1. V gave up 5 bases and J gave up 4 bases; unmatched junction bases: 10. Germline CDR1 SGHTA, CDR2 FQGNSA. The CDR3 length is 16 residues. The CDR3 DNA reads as TGTGCCAGCAGCCAACAAGCGGGACAGGGGAGAGAGACCCAGTACTTC. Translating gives CASSQQAGQGRETQYF.

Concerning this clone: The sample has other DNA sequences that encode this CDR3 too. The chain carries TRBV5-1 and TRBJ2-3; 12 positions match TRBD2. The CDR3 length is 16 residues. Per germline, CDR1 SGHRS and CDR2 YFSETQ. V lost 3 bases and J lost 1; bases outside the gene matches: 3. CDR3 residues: CASSSRLAGGTDTQYF. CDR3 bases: TGCGCCAGCAGCTCCCGACTAGCGGGGGGCACAGATACGCAGTATTTT.

CDR3 DNA sequence: TGTGCCAGCTCGCCGATAGGCGCGAACACCGGGGAGCTGTTTTTT. Encoded protein: CASSPIGANTGELFF. The J gene is TRBJ2-2, the V gene TRBV11-3; D call uncertain. Trimming took off 8 bases at V and 0 bases at J, with 13 bases between the two ends. Germline CDR1 is SGHNT and CDR2 is YENEEA. The CDR3 length is 15 residues.

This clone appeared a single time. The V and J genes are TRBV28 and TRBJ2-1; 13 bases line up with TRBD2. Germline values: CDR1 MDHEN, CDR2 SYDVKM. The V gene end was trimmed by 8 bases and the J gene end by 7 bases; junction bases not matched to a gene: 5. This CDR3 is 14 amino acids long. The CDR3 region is CASETSGRPNEQFF. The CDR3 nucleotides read TGTGCCAGCGAGACTAGCGGGAGGCCGAATGAGCAGTTCTTC.

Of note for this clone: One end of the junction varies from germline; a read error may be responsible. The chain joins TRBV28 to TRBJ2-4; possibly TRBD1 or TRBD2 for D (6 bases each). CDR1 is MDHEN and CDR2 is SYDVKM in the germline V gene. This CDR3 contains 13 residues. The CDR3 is CASSSHGQFTSHF. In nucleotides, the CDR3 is TGTGCCAGCAGTTCCCATGGACAGTTTACTAGCCACTTC. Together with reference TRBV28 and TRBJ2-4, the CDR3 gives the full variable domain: DVKVTQSSRYLVKRTGEKVFLECVQDMDHENMFWYRQDPGLGLRLIYFSYDVKMKEKGDIPEGYSVSREKKERFSLILESASTNQTSMYLCASSSHGQFTSHFGAGTRLSVL.

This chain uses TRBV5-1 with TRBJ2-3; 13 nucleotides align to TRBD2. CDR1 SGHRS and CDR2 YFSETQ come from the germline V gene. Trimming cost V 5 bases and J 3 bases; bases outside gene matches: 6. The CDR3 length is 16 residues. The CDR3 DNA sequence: TGCGCCAGCAGACCCGGGACTAGCGGGGTAACAGATACGCAGTATTTT. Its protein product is CASRPGTSGVTDTQYF.

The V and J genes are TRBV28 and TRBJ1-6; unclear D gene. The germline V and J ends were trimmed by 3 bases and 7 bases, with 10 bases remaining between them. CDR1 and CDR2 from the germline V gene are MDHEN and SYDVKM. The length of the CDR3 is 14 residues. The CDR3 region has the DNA TGTGCCAGCAGTTTGCCAAGGACGAATTCACCCCTCCACTTT. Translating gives CASSLPRTNSPLHF.

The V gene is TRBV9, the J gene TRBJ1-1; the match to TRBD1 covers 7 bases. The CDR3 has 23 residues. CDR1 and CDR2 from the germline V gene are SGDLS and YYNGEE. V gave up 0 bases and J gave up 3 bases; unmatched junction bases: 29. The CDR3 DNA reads TGTGCCAGCAGCGTAGGGGTCGCGGGGCAGTGGACAGGTAGATCAAGGGAGGACACTGAAGCTTTCTTT. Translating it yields CASSVGVAGQWTGRSREDTEAFF.

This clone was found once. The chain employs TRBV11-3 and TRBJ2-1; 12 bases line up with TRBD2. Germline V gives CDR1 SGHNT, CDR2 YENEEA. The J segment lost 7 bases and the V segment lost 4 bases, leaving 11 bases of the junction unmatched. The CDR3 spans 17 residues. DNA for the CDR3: TGTGCCAGCAGCTCCAGACTAGCGGGAGAGGTTATAAATGAGCAGTTCTTC. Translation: CASSSRLAGEVINEQFF.

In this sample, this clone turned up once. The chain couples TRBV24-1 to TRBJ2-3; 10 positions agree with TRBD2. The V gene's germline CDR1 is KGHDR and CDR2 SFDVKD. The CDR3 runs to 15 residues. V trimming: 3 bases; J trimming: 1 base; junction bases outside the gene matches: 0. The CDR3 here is CATSDSGRGTDTQYF. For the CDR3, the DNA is TGTGCCACCAGTGATAGCGGGAGGGGCACAGATACGCAGTATTTT.

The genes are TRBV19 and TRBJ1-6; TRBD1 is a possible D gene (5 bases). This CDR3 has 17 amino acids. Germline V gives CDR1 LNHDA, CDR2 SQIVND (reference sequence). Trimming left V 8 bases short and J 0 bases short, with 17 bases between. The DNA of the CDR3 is TGTGCCAGTGTTCCGGGACGGCAGAGCTCCTATAATTCACCCCTCCACTTT. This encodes CASVPGRQSSYNSPLHF.

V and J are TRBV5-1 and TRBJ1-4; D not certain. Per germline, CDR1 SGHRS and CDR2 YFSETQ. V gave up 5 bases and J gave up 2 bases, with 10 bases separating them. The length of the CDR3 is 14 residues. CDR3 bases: TGCGCCAGCAGATCGGGTACGACTAATGAAAAACTGTTTTTT. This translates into CASRSGTTNEKLFF.

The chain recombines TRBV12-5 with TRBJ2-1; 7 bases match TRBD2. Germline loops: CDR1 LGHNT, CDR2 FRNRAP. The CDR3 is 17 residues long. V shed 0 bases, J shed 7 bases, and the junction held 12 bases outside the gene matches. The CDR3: CASGLVLGGGRGNEQFF. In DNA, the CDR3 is TGTGCTAGTGGTTTGGTATTGGGCGGGGGTCGTGGGAATGAGCAGTTCTTC.

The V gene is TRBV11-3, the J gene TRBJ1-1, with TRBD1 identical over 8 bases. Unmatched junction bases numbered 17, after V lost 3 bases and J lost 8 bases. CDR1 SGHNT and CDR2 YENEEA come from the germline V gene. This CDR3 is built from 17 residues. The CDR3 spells CASSFRVTQDRVAEAFF. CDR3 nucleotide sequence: TGTGCCAGCAGCTTCCGAGTTACTCAGGACAGGGTTGCCGAAGCTTTCTTT.

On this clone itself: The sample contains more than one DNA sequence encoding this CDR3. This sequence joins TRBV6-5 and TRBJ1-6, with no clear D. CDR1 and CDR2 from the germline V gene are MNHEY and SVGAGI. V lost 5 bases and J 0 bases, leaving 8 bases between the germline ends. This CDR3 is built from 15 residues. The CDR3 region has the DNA TGTGCCAGCAGTAGCGGCAGCTCCTATAATTCACCCCTCCACTTT. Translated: CASSSGSSYNSPLHF.